The sample holds many counts of the clone carrying this TCR beta chain. Its antigen remains unknown. Arm-PCR with iRepertoire HTBI primers amplified the CDR3 regions for these TCR beta libraries. MiXCR, run by TCRdb on the multiplex PCR reads, gives a single entry per CDR3 protein. The sample has around 480,000 distinct CDR3 sequences; about 16% are singletons. Germline V gene data show CDR1 as LGHNT and CDR2 as FRNRAP. This CDR3 is built from 17 residues. J lost 3 bases, V lost 0 bases, and 9 bases had no gene match. The entry originates in a study of regulatory T cells in long-lasting Graves disease. Study observations and caveats: Patients whose Graves' disease persisted exhibited lower TCR diversity than those newly diagnosed.

Time point indicated: newly diagnosed GD, antithyroid drugs for less than 3 months. The TCR library was made from RNA that had been extracted from PBMCs in TRIzol. Graves' disease diagnosis was established per American Thyroid Association guidelines. Xi'an, China, was home to the endocrinology department that provided patients. These data were also reused for a study on T cells in Graves' hyperthyroidism and ophthalmopathy. That study adds: Initially, a first-round RT-PCR of the TCR CDR3 employed the HTBI primer set.

Sample: peripheral blood mononuclear cells (PBMCs), taken at new diagnosis, from a patient treated with antithyroid drugs. The chain recombines TRBV12-5 with TRBJ1-1; 8 bases match TRBD1. The receptor was derived from a woman aged 35-65 years with Graves disease. CDR3 in amino acids: CASGLVPVTGAHTEAFF. The DNA of the CDR3 is TGTGCTAGTGGTTTGGTACCCGTGACAGGGGCGCACACTGAAGCTTTCTTT.